This T cell receptor (beta chain) is drawn from a study of PD-L1 blockade in urothelial cancer. A remark on this clone: Its cognate antigen is unknown.

Study results and caveats: At 3 weeks on treatment, tumor-associated clones expanded more with durable benefit.

Locally advanced or metastatic urothelial carcinoma affected the patients. TCR analog templates of synthetic origin were spiked into each PCR. Measured with immunoSEQ multiplex PCR; TCRdb has only the in-frame clones, and not every one. Among about 38,000 clones, about nine tenths were seen once, and the ten largest hold approximately 8.3%. CDR3 size: 13 residues. V lost 5 bases and J 9 bases, leaving 14 bases between the germline ends. CDR1 SGHVS and CDR2 FQNEAQ come from the germline V gene. This TCR was recovered from a man between 65 and 80 years old with urothelial cancer. The V call is TRBV7-8, the J call TRBJ2-1, with unresolved D. The material sequenced was PBMCs, taken around atezolizumab (anti-PD-L1) treatment. The CDR3 coding sequence is TGTGCCAGCAGCCCGCCCCCCCGCAGTGAGCAGTTCTTC. Translating it yields CASSPPPRSEQFF.